What follows are 13 T cell receptor beta chains derived from one specimen sequenced in a study of blood T cells in healthy people across ages (dated by TCRdb to the mid-2010s). Library method: 5' RACE. These reads were obtained on an Illumina HiSeq 2500. A second PCR of roughly 6 to 12 cycles was run with a J-beta primer mix and a sample-barcoded 5' primer. TCRdb took the public reads, trimmed them with fastp at Q25, ran MiXCR for clone calling and kept in-frame beta chains. Each CDR3 protein appears once, grouped with its most common genes and DNA. The sample includes 580,000 or so distinct CDR3 sequences, with 40% to 55% observed a single time. The ten largest account for around 24% of the sample. Sequenced input: blood. The receptors stem from an older man in good health.

This clonotype was seen a handful of times. The chain joins TRBV20-1 to TRBJ2-1; 13 bases align to TRBD2. Trimming removed 6 bases from V and 8 bases from J; junction bases left unmatched: 10. This CDR3 is built from 15 residues. The V gene's germline CDR1 is DFQATT and CDR2 SNEGSKA (reference sequence). CDR3 sequence: CSAEAGTSGTDEQFF. The CDR3 DNA follows: TGCAGTGCGGAAGCCGGGACTAGCGGGACAGATGAGCAGTTCTTC.

There are many counts of this clonotype. This rearrangement joins TRBV20-1 to TRBJ2-3; no firm D call. Trimming pared 5 bases from V and 3 bases from J, leaving 15 bases between. Germline V gene sequence: CDR1 DFQATT, CDR2 SNEGSKA (reference sequence). This CDR3 has 14 amino acids. CDR3 in DNA: TGCAGTGCTGAATATTGGGCGAGGACAGATACGCAGTATTTT. Its translation is CSAEYWARTDTQYF.

This clonotype was detected only once. This may arise from a read error, as a much more abundant clone is one base away. In DNA, the CDR3 is TGTGCCAGCAACTTAGAGGACAGGGGAAGGTATAGCAATCAGCCCCAGCATTTT. Translation: CASNLEDRGRYSNQPQHF. The chain has TRBV7-2 and TRBJ1-5; 9 nucleotides align to TRBD1. The germline gives CDR1 SGHTA, CDR2 FQGNSA. The CDR3 contains 18 residues.

This clonotype was seen only a few times. The genes are TRBV2 and TRBJ2-3; D is possibly TRBD2 (6 bases). Germline V lookup: CDR1 SNHLY, CDR2 FYNNEI. CDR3 length equals 15 residues. The V and J ends lost 4 bases and 2 bases respectively, with 13 bases between them. The CDR3 spells CASSASSVYTDTQYF. In nucleotides, the CDR3 is TGTGCCAGCAGTGCGTCTAGCGTCTACACAGATACGCAGTATTTT.

This clonotype was detected only a few times. The chain couples TRBV4-2 to TRBJ2-7, with 9 positions matching TRBD1. Looked up from germline, CDR1 is LGHNA and CDR2 is YNFKEQ. The length of the CDR3 is 16 residues. V lost 2 bases, J lost 0 bases, and 5 bases stayed unmatched. CDR3 DNA sequence: TGTGCCAGCAGCCAAACTACGGGACAGGGCTCCTACGAGCAGTACTTC. Amino acids: CASSQTTGQGSYEQYF.

In its sample, this clonotype was seen once. This chain connects TRBV20-1 to TRBJ2-2; D call uncertain. This CDR3 has 14 residues. CDR1 is DFQATT and CDR2 is SNEGSKA in the germline V gene (reference sequence). Trimming cost V 2 bases and J 1 base, with 8 bases left between them. The CDR3 loop reads CSARPGQNTGELFF. CDR3 bases: TGCAGTGCTAGACCGGGTCAGAACACCGGGGAGCTGTTTTTT.

The rearrangement links TRBV27 to TRBJ1-2; 9 bases align to TRBD1. Trimming at V came to 7 bases and at J to 4 bases, leaving 7 bases not matched to a gene. CDR1 is MNHEY and CDR2 is SMNVEV in the germline V gene (reference sequence). The CDR3 totals 14 residues. The CDR3 region is CASTTGTGLYGYTF. CDR3 coding DNA: TGTGCCAGCACGACTGGGACAGGGCTCTATGGCTACACCTTC.

The CDR3 here is CASSPTRAVDTDTQYF. In DNA form, the CDR3 reads TGTGCCAGCAGCCCTACTCGGGCAGTAGACACAGATACGCAGTATTTT. This chain joins TRBV7-9 and TRBJ2-3; D remains ambiguous. V was trimmed by 5 bases and J by 2 bases, leaving 17 bases between them. Looked up from germline, CDR1 is SEHNR and CDR2 is FQNEAQ (reference sequence). The CDR3 is 16 amino acids. Combining the CDR3 with reference TRBV7-9 and TRBJ2-3 gives the whole variable domain DTGVSQNPRHKITKRGQNVTFRCDPISEHNRLYWYRQTLGQGPEFLTYFQNEAQLEKSRLLSDRFSAERPKGSFSTLEIQRTEQGDSAMYLCASSPTRAVDTDTQYFGPGTRLTVL.

This rearrangement joins TRBV7-2 to TRBJ2-1; D might be TRBD1 (5 bases). Germline V lookup: CDR1 SGHTA, CDR2 FQGNSA. The CDR3 loop spans 12 amino acids. The V gene lost 2 bases and the J gene lost 15 bases, with 14 bases spanning the gap. The CDR3 nucleotides read TGTGCCAGCAGCTTATCGAAAGGGGTTCTGTTCTTC. Translating it yields CASSLSKGVLFF.

Regarding this clonotype: A much more abundant neighbour one base away suggests this may be a read error. The chain carries TRBV6-5 and TRBJ2-5; 8 bases match TRBD1. The end of the DNA is better explained by TRBJ2-1, so the J call may be wrong. Per germline, CDR1 MNHEY and CDR2 SVGAGI. The CDR3 loop spans 14 amino acids. Here the CDR3 reads CASRRTGSQETQFF. The CDR3, as DNA: TGTGCCAGCAGGAGGACAGGGTCACAAGAGACCCAGTTCTTC.

This chain joins TRBV2 and TRBJ1-2; 7 bases match TRBD1. CDR3 length: 14 amino acids. The germline CDR1 and CDR2 sequences are SNHLY and FYNNEI. With V trimmed by 4 bases and J by 3 bases, 5 bases remained unmatched. The CDR3 sequence is CASSATGADYGYTF. CDR3 DNA: TGTGCCAGCAGTGCCACAGGGGCTGACTATGGCTACACCTTC.

This clonotype was observed a few times. The rearrangement joins TRBV7-2 to TRBJ2-5; D gene unclear. CDR3 length: 16 amino acids. V lost 1 base to trimming and J lost 5 bases, with 17 bases between them. CDR1 is SGHTA and CDR2 is FQGNSA in the germline V gene. CDR3 sequence reads: CASSLVKLPISETQYF. As DNA, the CDR3 is TGTGCCAGCAGCTTAGTAAAGCTTCCAATTTCTGAGACCCAGTACTTC.

The CDR3 loop is CASSPTRTSGGSTF. The CDR3 DNA is TGTGCCAGCAGCCCCACCCGGACGTCCGGGGGTAGCACCTTC. This chain links TRBV2 with TRBJ1-2; the D gene is possibly TRBD1 (5 bases). V was clipped by 6 bases and J by 13 bases, with 24 bases between them. The germline gives CDR1 SNHLY, CDR2 FYNNEI. The CDR3 loop spans 14 amino acids.